This T cell receptor (beta chain) was recovered during a study of shared clonotypes between healthy human individuals. Overall study results and limits: The diversity represented, both genetic and in exposure history, was limited by few donors. Of the naive CD4 clonotypes, roughly 5% were shared across a few donors.

A remark on this clone: What it recognizes is unknown.

Each subset's genomic DNA was split evenly across several immunoSEQ plates. Assay used: immunoSEQ multiplex PCR; TCRdb lists only in-frame clones, some missing. The sample holds about 2.4 million clones; approximately 92% are singletons and the top ten take roughly 0.13%. After removal of 4 bases from V and 3 bases from J, the junction contained 9 bases not matched to a gene. Germline V CDR1 and CDR2: SGHRS, YFSETQ. CDR3 length equals 16 residues. The receptor was isolated from a man between 18 and 29 years old in good health. The sample comprised naive CD4+ T cells sorted from blood. Stated subset: CD45RA+ positively selected. The rearrangement joins TRBV5-1 to TRBJ2-3; 9 positions match TRBD1. CDR3 DNA sequence: TGCGCCAGCAGCCCCTTACAGGGGGCAGGGACAGATACGCAGTATTTT. This encodes CASSPLQGAGTDTQYF.